The rows below give T cell receptor beta chains drawn from one sample of a study of T-cell memory formation after mild COVID-19. TCRdb used MiXCR to reprocess the 5' RACE reads, holding one entry per CDR3 protein. The repertoire has a few hundred thousand distinct CDR3 sequences, roughly 25% of them found once; the top ten carry around 12%. The specimen sequenced was PBMCs or a T cell subset sorted from them (not recorded which). All receptors derive from an adult woman who had mild COVID-19 (a few samples of this study predate the infection). Cell type and time point are not known. The CDR3 runs from the conserved cysteine through the conserved F or W. A D gene is named only where the DNA matches it firmly. Some rows have no size entry. The others give once, few or many, or a class for an expanded clone.

TRBV9,TRBD1,.,TRBJ2-7,TGTGCCAGCAGCTCAGGGGGACAGCTCTTCTCCTACGAGCATTACTTC,CASSSGGQLFSYEHYF
TRBV11-2,TRBD2,.,TRBJ2-5,TGTGCCACAGGGGGTAGCGGGAGTTTTCGGGAGACCCAGTACTTC,CATGGSGSFRETQYF
TRBV7-9,.,.,TRBJ2-3,TGTGCCAGCAGCTTAGCGCTGAGGGAGCGCTCAGATACGCAGTATTTT,CASSLALRERSDTQYF
TRBV5-5,TRBD1,.,TRBJ1-1,TGTGCCAGCAGCTTGGGCGGGACAGCCGCGGTCGGGGCTTTCTTT,CASSLGGTAAVGAFF
TRBV3-1,.,.,TRBJ1-1,TGTGCCAGCAGCCAATTCGTCAGAGCGAACACTGAAGCTTTCTTT,CASSQFVRANTEAFF
TRBV12-3/TRBV12-4,.,.,TRBJ1-2,TGTGCCAGCAGCCCGAGTAGGCCCTATGGCTACACCTTC,CASSPSRPYGYTF
TRBV24-1,TRBD2,few,TRBJ2-3,TGTGCCACCGGGGCGAAGCGGGAGATCGCAGATACGCAGTATTTT,CATGAKREIADTQYF
TRBV27,.,.,TRBJ1-1,TGTGCCAGCAGTTTATATGGGTACACTGAAGCTTTCTTT,CASSLYGYTEAFF
TRBV4-3,TRBD2,.,TRBJ2-2,TGCGCCAGCAGCCAATCTAGCGGGGTGATCGGGGAGCTGTTTTTT,CASSQSSGVIGELFF
TRBV5-1,.,.,TRBJ2-1,TGCGCCAGCAGCCATATAGACCGGGACCTCAATGAGCAGTTCTTC,CASSHIDRDLNEQFF
TRBV7-9,TRBD1,.,TRBJ1-2,TGTGCCAGCAGCGAGCACGACAGGGAAAGTGGCTATGGCTACACCTTC,CASSEHDRESGYGYTF
TRBV7-3,TRBD1,.,TRBJ2-1,TGTGCCAGCAGCCGGACAGGAGGTGGCGCAATAAATGAGCAGTTCTTC,CASSRTGGGAINEQFF
TRBV10-3,.,many,TRBJ2-2,TGTGCCATCAGTGAGAGGCAGGGTAACACCGGGGAGCTGTTTTTT,CAISERQGNTGELFF
TRBV13,TRBD1,.,TRBJ1-1,TGTGCCAGCAGCTTAGGCGTACAGGGGGCTGGCACTGAAGCTTTCTTT,CASSLGVQGAGTEAFF
TRBV20-1,.,.,TRBJ1-2,TGCAGTGCTAGAGTACAGGCCAACTATGGCTACACCTTC,CSARVQANYGYTF
TRBV10-3,.,.,TRBJ1-1,TGTGCCATCAGTGGTCGGGACGGATTAGAAGCTTTCTTT,CAISGRDGLEAFF
TRBV6-6,TRBD1,few,TRBJ2-7,TGTGCCAGCCGGGACAGGGCCTCCTACGAGCAGTACTTC,CASRDRASYEQYF
TRBV19,.,.,TRBJ1-6,TGTGCCAGTAGTATCAGCCCTCTTTCACCCCTCCACTTT,CASSISPLSPLHF
TRBV20-1,TRBD1,.,TRBJ1-1,TGCAGTGCCAAAGGGACAGGGCCGAACACTGAAGCTTTCTTT,CSAKGTGPNTEAFF
TRBV20-1,TRBD1,.,TRBJ2-7,TGCAGTGCTAGAGAGGGCGACAGGGTGACCTACGAGCAGTACTTC,CSAREGDRVTYEQYF
TRBV12-3/TRBV12-4,TRBD1,.,TRBJ1-3,TGTGCCAGCAGTTTTCGGGACAGGGGGTTCTCTGGAAACACCATATATTTT,CASSFRDRGFSGNTIYF
TRBV30,.,.,TRBJ2-3,TGTGCCTGGAGTGTAAGGACTACAGATACGCAGTATTTT,CAWSVRTTDTQYF
TRBV7-9,.,few,TRBJ2-5,TGTGCCAGCAGCGCCCAACGGGGGGCCTCGGAGACCCAGTACTTC,CASSAQRGASETQYF
TRBV7-9,.,.,TRBJ2-1,TGTGCCAGCAGCGCTGGAATGGGGGTACATGACGATGAGCAGTTCTTC,CASSAGMGVHDDEQFF
TRBV7-7,TRBD2,few,TRBJ2-2,TGTGCTAGCAGCTTTTGGGCCGGGACTAGAGGGACCGGGGAGCTGTTTTTT,CASSFWAGTRGTGELFF
TRBV12-3/TRBV12-4,.,.,TRBJ2-1,TGTGCCAGCAGCGTCACCGGGAATCCCGATGAGCAGTTCTTC,CASSVTGNPDEQFF
TRBV4-1,TRBD2,.,TRBJ2-7,TGCGCCAGCAGCCCGGGGGGACTAGGACACTACGAGCAGTACTTC,CASSPGGLGHYEQYF